The 2 T cell receptor beta chains presented below share a single source sample, sequenced in a study of human T cells and chemical hapten exposure. Time point described: patch test 1, 2 weeks after DPC sensitization. Treatment: therapeutic diphenylcyclopropenone sensitization with weekly scalp DPC. MiXCR, applied by TCRdb to the RACE reads, yields one record per CDR3 protein. The repertoire has 180,000 or so distinct CDR3 sequences, about a fifth of them found once; the top ten carry about 6.7%. Sequenced here: whole blood, sampled in connection with sensitization to the hapten diphenylcyclopropenone (DPC). These receptors came from a woman between 45 and 60 years old with alopecia areata. Some clones in this sample may be carry-over from other donors' samples.

V gene TRBV3-1 combines with J gene TRBJ2-1; D is unresolved. The CDR3 contains 12 residues. Germline V gene data show CDR1 as LGHDT and CDR2 as YNNKEL (reference sequence). Trimming left V 4 bases short and J 6 bases short, with 7 bases between. The DNA of the CDR3 is TGTGCCAGCAGCCGGGCAGGCAATGAGCAGTTCTTC. This codes for CASSRAGNEQFF.

This clonotype was detected only a few times. The chain combines TRBV6-2 or TRBV6-3 with TRBJ1-2; a possible D gene is TRBD1 (5 bases). The CDR3 extends over 16 amino acids. Trimming left V 8 bases short and J 2 bases short, with 21 bases between. Germline-derived CDR1 and CDR2 are MNHEY and SVGEGT. In DNA form, the CDR3 reads TGTGCCAGCTTGGCGCCATCGGGACTGACAAACTATGGCTACACCTTC. Encoded protein: CASLAPSGLTNYGYTF.